The rows below give T cell receptor beta chains drawn from one sample of a study of blood T cell repertoires in COVID-19. Here immunoSEQ multiplex PCR was the method, and the copy in TCRdb shows in-frame clones only, minus some. This table holds over 150,000 clones, under 90% found once. The sequencing sample was made of PBMCs or T cells enriched from blood (not recorded which). These receptors were collected from a man aged 50 to 59 who had recovered from COVID-19. CDR3s leave out the opening cysteine and the closing phenylalanine or tryptophan. The size of a clone is reported for some rows only, either as once, few or many, or as a class for expanded clones.

V gene,CDR3 length,clone size,J gene,CDR3 protein
TRBV6-6,19,-,TRBJ2-6,ASSPSGLGRERGSGANVLT
TRBV27,13,-,TRBJ1-6,ASSVRGLLGSPLH
TRBV19,17,-,TRBJ2-1,ASSALGGYPRGSYNEQF
TRBV5-6,14,once,TRBJ2-3,ASSFRGTGGTDTQY
TRBV10-1,10,-,TRBJ2-7,ASRTGVNEQY
TRBV6-5,13,-,TRBJ1-4,ASERRGSGNEKLF
TRBV6-1,13,-,TRBJ1-4,ASSEGVGGYEKLF
TRBV6-1,13,-,TRBJ2-7,ASRNRDFVSYEQY
TRBV7-6,13,-,TRBJ2-1,ASSLGASGDNEQF
TRBV5-6,12,-,TRBJ1-2,ASSLPGANYGYT
TRBV6-5,10,-,TRBJ2-7,ASRDRVYEQY
TRBV29-1,8,once,TRBJ2-5,SGNGETQY
TRBV7-8,13,few,TRBJ1-5,ASSLDTGEEQPQH
TRBV4-2,14,-,TRBJ1-5,ASSQPGTESNQPQH
TRBV7-6,14,-,TRBJ1-3,ASSLLFGGSGNTIY
TRBV11-3,10,-,TRBJ1-2,ASSSGTFGYT
TRBV6-2/TRBV6-3,12,-,TRBJ2-5,ASSPGGIQETQY
TRBV11-3,16,-,TRBJ2-7,ASSYRFCPGQGAFEQY
TRBV6-6,12,-,TRBJ1-1,ASSPQGGYTEAF
TRBV7-3,12,once,TRBJ2-7,ASSRTSGDGEQY
TRBV6-5,12,-,TRBJ2-1,ASSYTESLNEQF
TRBV20-1,10,-,TRBJ1-5,SASDGNQPQH
TRBV7-9,12,-,TRBJ2-7,ASSLGSGGYEQY
TRBV5-1,12,-,TRBJ1-4,ASSSGQLGEKLF
TRBV9,13,-,TRBJ2-3,ASSLGQGDTDTQY
TRBV5-4,14,once,TRBJ1-4,ASSPAGEGQFEKLF
TRBV15,14,-,TRBJ1-1,ATSSDLQGRRTEAF
TRBV5-1,12,-,TRBJ2-4,ASSSGTGGGDQY
TRBV7-3,11,few,TRBJ1-2,ARTGAGGYGYT
TRBV6-5,13,-,TRBJ2-1,ASSYPGLAGVKQF
TRBV6-5,12,once,TRBJ2-2,ASRQQGHTGELF
TRBV7-6,15,-,TRBJ2-3,ASSPGASGGPTDTQY
TRBV6-5,13,-,TRBJ1-2,ASMPFFDRSYGYT
TRBV7-2,12,-,TRBJ1-4,ASSYRGSNEKLF
TRBV10-3,13,once,TRBJ1-5,AISNRDISNQPQH
TRBV4-1,14,-,TRBJ1-5,ASSQTDRFSNQPQH
TRBV27,15,-,TRBJ2-2,ASSRASGGLNTGELF
TRBV7-9,16,-,TRBJ1-3,ASSLYATRTSSGNTIY
TRBV29-1,11,-,TRBJ2-7,SVEGLAGLEQY
TRBV19,11,-,TRBJ2-7,ASSMGRNYEQY
TRBV19,13,-,TRBJ1-4,ASSMGGQGGEKLF
TRBV19,11,-,TRBJ2-5,ASSRGQQETQY
TRBV2,12,-,TRBJ1-1,ASSDSRSNTEAF
TRBV5-1,11,medium-sized,TRBJ1-1,ASSLEGLTEAF
TRBV18,13,-,TRBJ1-2,ASSPYRGTNYGYT
TRBV3-1/TRBV3-2,15,few,TRBJ2-2,ASSQIWGSGGARELF
TRBV5-3,17,-,TRBJ1-6,ARSYPGQGRGTYNSPLH
TRBV7-8,13,-,TRBJ1-3,ASSPRQGAGNTIY
TRBV6-5,13,-,TRBJ2-5,ASSRGDRGWKTQY